Given below is one TCR beta chain in context. Its antigen remains unknown. The sample belongs to a study of T cell responses to AZD1222 COVID-19 vaccine. The protocol was immunoSEQ multiplex PCR, while the TCRdb copy is restricted to in-frame clones and leaves out a portion. The table includes about 120,000 clones, approximately 92% detected once. Findings and limits, study-wide: In all cases, repertoires were sampled only after the peak T cell response. Spike-spanning, vaccine-associated CD4 TCRs were dominant at 160-218 and 743-854. Increased Spike-specific TCR breadth and depth were observed after two AZD1222 doses.

CDR3 length equals 14 residues. This clonotype originated in an adult who received the MenACWY meningococcal vaccine as a control. The chain joins TRBV21-1 to TRBJ1-2; the table's D call, TRBD1, was not checked against the DNA. TRBV21-1 is a listed pseudogene. The sample here was peripheral blood, taken 28 days after the second dose of the MenACWY control vaccine. Here the CDR3 reads CASSTDTGPSGYTF. The CDR3 DNA is TGTGCCAGCAGCACAGATACAGGGCCTTCTGGCTACACCTTC.